A selection of T cell receptor beta chains follows, all from one sample in a study of T cell responses to AZD1222 COVID-19 vaccine. Assay used: immunoSEQ multiplex PCR; TCRdb lists only in-frame clones, some missing. The table records some 160,000 clones, around 88% of them present only once. The starting material was peripheral blood, obtained 28 days after the second AZD1222 dose. The receptors originated from an adult who received the AZD1222 COVID-19 vaccine. Each CDR3 is given with its conserved first and last residue. A D gene is named only where the DNA matches it firmly. Size values are once, few and many counts, or a class for expanded clones, and some rows have none.

d_call j_call clone_size v_call cdr3_nt cdr3_aa
. TRBJ2-2 . TRBV9 TGTGCCAGCAGCGTAGGACCTACGAACACCGGGGAGCTGTTTTTT CASSVGPTNTGELFF
. TRBJ1-1 . TRBV11-2 TGTGCCAGCAGCTTAATGGGTATGAACACTGAAGCTTTCTTT CASSLMGMNTEAFF
. TRBJ1-2 . TRBV14 TGTGCCAGCAGCCAAGATTATAATAACTATGGCTACACCTTC CASSQDYNNYGYTF
TRBD1 TRBJ1-2 . TRBV5-6 TGTGCCAGCAGCACCAGGACAGGGGCCTATGGCTACACCTTC CASSTRTGAYGYTF
. TRBJ2-5 . TRBV7-9 TGTGCCAGCAGCCCCCGCAGGCAAGAGACCCAGTACTTC CASSPRRQETQYF
. TRBJ2-3 . TRBV7-6 TGTGCCAGCAGCTTAGTAGGGGCTAGCACAGATACGCAGTATTTT CASSLVGASTDTQYF
TRBD1 TRBJ2-2 once TRBV5-1 TGCGCCAGCAGCTTGGTACAGGGGAGAGTCGGGGAGCTGTTTTTT CASSLVQGRVGELFF
. TRBJ1-2 . TRBV10-1 TGCGCCAGCAGTGAGTCAGGGACGGGTGGCTACACCTTC CASSESGTGGYTF
. TRBJ2-1 . TRBV2 TGTGCCAGCATTCGAGCAGGCGGACTCCCTACGGATGAGCAGTTCTTC CASIRAGGLPTDEQFF
TRBD2 TRBJ2-7 . TRBV6-5 TGTGCCAGCAGGCGGGGGGGGGCCATGGACGAGCAGTACTTC CASRRGGAMDEQYF
. TRBJ1-1 . TRBV7-7 TGTGCCAGCAGCAACACGGGACAATCTGAAGCTTTCTTT CASSNTGQSEAFF
. TRBJ1-2 . TRBV29-1 TGCAGCGTCGGCCGGGACGCAGGAGGCTTAGCTAACTATGGCTACACCTTC CSVGRDAGGLANYGYTF
. TRBJ1-1 . TRBV12-3/TRBV12-4 TGTGCCAGCACCCCCCCCCGGGGCACTGAAGCTTTCTTT CASTPPRGTEAFF
. TRBJ1-4 . TRBV6-2/TRBV6-3 TGTGCCAGCAGTAAAGGGACGGAAAATGAAAAACTGTTTTTT CASSKGTENEKLFF
. TRBJ1-4 . TRBV2 TGTGCCAGCAGTTCCTCTACCAACGGGATAACTAATGAAAAACTGTTTTTT CASSSSTNGITNEKLFF
. TRBJ1-3 . TRBV9 TGTGCCAGCAGCCCTTACGGCGGAGGCACCATATATTTT CASSPYGGGTIYF
TRBD2 TRBJ2-3 . TRBV4-3 TGCGCCAGCAGCCAGGTAGCGGGGGCCCGCACAGATACGCAGTATTTT CASSQVAGARTDTQYF
. TRBJ1-4 . TRBV4-1 TGCGCCAGCAGCCAAGCCACCCCCAATGAAAAACTGTTTTTT CASSQATPNEKLFF
. TRBJ1-6 . TRBV9 TGTGCCAGCAGCTCCAATCCCACTTTCAATTCACCCCTCCACTTT CASSSNPTFNSPLHF
TRBD2 TRBJ2-5 once TRBV27 TGTGCCAGCAGTTCGGGACTAGAGGCAGAGACCCAGTACTTC CASSSGLEAETQYF
TRBD2 TRBJ2-6 . TRBV5-1 TGCGCCAGCAGCCCAACGGGGGGGCCTACTTACAACGTCCTGACTTTC CASSPTGGPTYNVLTF
. TRBJ1-4 . TRBV11-1 TGTGCCAGCAGCCAAGGACAGATTAATGAAAAACTGTTTTTT CASSQGQINEKLFF
. TRBJ2-1 . TRBV6-5 TGTGCCAGCAGTTACTCGTTCGGCGATGAGCAGTTCTTC CASSYSFGDEQFF
TRBD1 TRBJ2-2 . TRBV2 TGTGCCAGCACTCGGACAGGGGCCACCGGGGAGCTGTTTTTT CASTRTGATGELFF
. TRBJ1-4 . TRBV10-2 TGCGCCAGCAGTGGACAAAATAATGAAAAACTGTTTTTT CASSGQNNEKLFF
. TRBJ1-2 . TRBV6-5 TGTGCCAGCAGTTACTCGAGTGCAGGGGTGGGCTATGGCTACACCTTC CASSYSSAGVGYGYTF
. TRBJ1-2 . TRBV6-5 TGTGCCAGCAGTCCGACAGCTTTTGGCTACACCTTC CASSPTAFGYTF
. TRBJ1-6 . TRBV14 TGTGCCAGCAGTCGGGCCGCCTATAATTCACCCCTCCACTTT CASSRAAYNSPLHF
. TRBJ1-5 . TRBV30 TGTGCCTGGAGTAGGTCGGTCAATCAGCCCCAGCATTTT CAWSRSVNQPQHF
. TRBJ2-3 . TRBV7-9 TGTGCCAGCAGCAACACAGCCATAATGGTAGATACGCAGTATTTT CASSNTAIMVDTQYF
TRBD1 TRBJ1-2 . TRBV6-2/TRBV6-3 TGTGCCAGCAGTTACCCCCGACAGGGTAACGGCTACACCTTC CASSYPRQGNGYTF
. TRBJ1-1 . TRBV30 TGTGCCTGGAACGGGTTGAACACTGAAGCTTTCTTT CAWNGLNTEAFF
. TRBJ1-2 . TRBV24-1 TGTGCCACCAGTGCCGACCGGGGGCGTTTTCGTAACTATGGCTACACCTTC CATSADRGRFRNYGYTF
TRBD1 TRBJ1-5 . TRBV5-6 TGTGCCAGCAGCCCGGGACAGGGGGCCTTTCCCCAGCATTTT CASSPGQGAFPQHF
. TRBJ2-1 . TRBV3-1/TRBV3-2 TGTGCCAGCAGCCAGTGGGGGGCCAATGAGCAGTTCTTC CASSQWGANEQFF
TRBD1 TRBJ1-2 . TRBV6-5 TGTGCCAGCACCAGGGACAGAAACTATGGCTACACCTTC CASTRDRNYGYTF
. TRBJ2-7 . TRBV7-6 TGTGCCAGCAGCCCTCAACCGGAGGGCGCTTCCTACGAGCAGTACTTC CASSPQPEGASYEQYF
. TRBJ1-1 . TRBV2 TGTGCCAGCATGGAAAACACTGAAGCTTTCTTT CASMENTEAFF
. TRBJ1-6 . TRBV5-6 TGTGCCAGCAGTAGGAGGGATTCACCCCTCCACTTT CASSRRDSPLHF
TRBD1 TRBJ1-5 . TRBV6-1 TGTGCCAGCAGTGACGAAACCTGGGGACAGCGCAATCAGCCCCAGCATTTT CASSDETWGQRNQPQHF
TRBD1 TRBJ1-6 few TRBV10-3 TGTGCCATCAGACACGACAGGGTGTATTCACCCCTCCACTTT CAIRHDRVYSPLHF
TRBD1 TRBJ1-6 . TRBV5-8 TGTGCCAGCAGCCTCCGGGACAGGGATAATTCACCCCTCCACTTT CASSLRDRDNSPLHF